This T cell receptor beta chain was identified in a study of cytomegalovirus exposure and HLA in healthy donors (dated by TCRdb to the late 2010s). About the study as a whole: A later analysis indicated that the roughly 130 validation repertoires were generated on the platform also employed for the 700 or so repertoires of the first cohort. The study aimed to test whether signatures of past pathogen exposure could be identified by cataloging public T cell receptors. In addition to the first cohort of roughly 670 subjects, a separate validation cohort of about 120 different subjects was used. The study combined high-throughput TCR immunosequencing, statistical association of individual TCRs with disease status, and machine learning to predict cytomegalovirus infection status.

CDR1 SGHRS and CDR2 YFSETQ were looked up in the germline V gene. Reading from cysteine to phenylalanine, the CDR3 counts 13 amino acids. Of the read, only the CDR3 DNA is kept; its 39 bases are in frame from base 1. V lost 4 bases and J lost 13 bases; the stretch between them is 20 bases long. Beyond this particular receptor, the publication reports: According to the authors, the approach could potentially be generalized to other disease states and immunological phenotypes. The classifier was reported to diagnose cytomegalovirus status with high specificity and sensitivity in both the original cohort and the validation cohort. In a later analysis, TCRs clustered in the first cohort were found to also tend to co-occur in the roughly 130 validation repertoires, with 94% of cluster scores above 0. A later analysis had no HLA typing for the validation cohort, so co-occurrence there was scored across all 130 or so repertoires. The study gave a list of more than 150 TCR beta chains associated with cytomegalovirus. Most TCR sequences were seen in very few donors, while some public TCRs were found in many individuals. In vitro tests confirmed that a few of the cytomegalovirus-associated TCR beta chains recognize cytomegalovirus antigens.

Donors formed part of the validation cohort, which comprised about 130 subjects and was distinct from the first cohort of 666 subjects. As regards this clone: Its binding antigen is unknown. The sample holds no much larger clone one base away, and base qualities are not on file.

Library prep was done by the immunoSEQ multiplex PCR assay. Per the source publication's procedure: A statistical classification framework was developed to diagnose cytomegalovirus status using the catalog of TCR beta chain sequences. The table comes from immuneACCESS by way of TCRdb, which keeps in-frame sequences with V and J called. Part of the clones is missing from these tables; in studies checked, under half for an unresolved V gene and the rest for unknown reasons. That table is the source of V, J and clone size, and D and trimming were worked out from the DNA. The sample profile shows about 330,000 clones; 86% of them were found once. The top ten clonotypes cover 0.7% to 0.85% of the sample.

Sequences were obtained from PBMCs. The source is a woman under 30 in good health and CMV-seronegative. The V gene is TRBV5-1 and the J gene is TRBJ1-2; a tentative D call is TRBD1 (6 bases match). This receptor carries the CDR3 CASSDATGLWSTF. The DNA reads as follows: TGCGCCAGCAGCGACGCCACAGGGCTCTGGAGCACCTTC.